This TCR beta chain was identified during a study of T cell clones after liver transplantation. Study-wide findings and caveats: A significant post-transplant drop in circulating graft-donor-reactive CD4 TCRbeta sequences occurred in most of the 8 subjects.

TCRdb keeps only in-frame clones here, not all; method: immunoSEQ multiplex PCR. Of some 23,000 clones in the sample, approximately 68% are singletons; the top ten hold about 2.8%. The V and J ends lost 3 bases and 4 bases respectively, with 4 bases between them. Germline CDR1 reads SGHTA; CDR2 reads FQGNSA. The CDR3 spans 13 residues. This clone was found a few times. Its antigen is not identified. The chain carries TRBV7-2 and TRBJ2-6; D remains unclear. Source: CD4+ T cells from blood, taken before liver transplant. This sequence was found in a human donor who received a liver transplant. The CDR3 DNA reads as TGTGCCAGCAGCTTCTACGGGGCCAACGTCCTGACTTTC. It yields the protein CASSFYGANVLTF.